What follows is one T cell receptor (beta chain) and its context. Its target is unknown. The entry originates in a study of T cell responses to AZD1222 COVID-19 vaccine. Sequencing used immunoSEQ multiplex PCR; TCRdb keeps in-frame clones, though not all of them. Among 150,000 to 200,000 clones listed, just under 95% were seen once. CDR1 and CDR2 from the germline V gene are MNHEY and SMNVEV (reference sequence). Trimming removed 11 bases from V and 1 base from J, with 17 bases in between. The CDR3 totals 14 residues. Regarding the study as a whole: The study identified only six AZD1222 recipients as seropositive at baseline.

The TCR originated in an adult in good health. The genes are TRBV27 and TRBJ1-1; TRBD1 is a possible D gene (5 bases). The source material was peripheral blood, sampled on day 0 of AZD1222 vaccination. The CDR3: CAPKTERSNTEAFF. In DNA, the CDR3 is TGTGCCCCCAAGACAGAAAGGTCGAACACTGAAGCTTTCTTT.